The next 25 T cell receptor beta chains were all read from a single sample in a study of T cell changes during pregnancy in multiple sclerosis. TCRdb keeps only in-frame clones here, not all; method: immunoSEQ multiplex PCR. This sample carries tens of thousands of clones, roughly 91% of them seen once, and the ten largest clones take around 2.4%. The sequencing here drew on peripheral blood, taken in the third trimester of pregnancy. The receptor set was obtained from a female donor in good health, enrolled as a control in a pregnancy study.

V gene TRBV5-1 combines with J gene TRBJ1-5; possibly TRBD1 for D (6 bases). Germline assignment: CDR1 SGHRS and CDR2 YFSETQ. V lost 3 bases to trimming and J lost 5 bases, with 15 bases between them. CDR3 size: 15 residues. In nucleotides, the CDR3 is TGCGCCAGCAGCTCCTACAGGGATACGGATCAGCCCCAGCATTTT. This encodes CASSSYRDTDQPQHF.

The rearrangement uses TRBV7-2 and TRBJ1-1; no firm D call. V lost 6 bases and J lost 4, with 12 bases in between. Germline CDR1 SGHTA, CDR2 FQGNSA. The CDR3 extends over 13 amino acids. The CDR3 DNA reads TGTGCCAGCAGACGAAGTCGGAGCACTGAAGCTTTCTTT. Its protein is CASRRSRSTEAFF. Filled out from reference TRBV7-2 and TRBJ1-1, the complete variable domain reads GAGVSQSPSNKVTEKGKDVELRCDPISGHTALYWYRQSLGQGLEFLIYFQGNSAPDKSGLPSDRFSAERTGGSVSTLTIQRTQQEDSAVYLCASRRSRSTEAFFGQGTRLTVV.

This clone was observed a single time. The chain is built from TRBV4-2 and TRBJ1-1, with a possible D match to TRBD1 (5 bases). Per the germline V gene, CDR1 is LGHNA and CDR2 is YNFKEQ. The CDR3 is 16 residues long. V lost 1 base and J 5 bases, leaving 17 bases between the germline ends. CDR3 loop: CASSQGLGLVTTEAFF. In nucleotides, the CDR3 is TGTGCCAGCAGCCAAGGTCTGGGACTAGTTACAACTGAAGCTTTCTTT.

This clone was observed once. The chain joins TRBV11-1 to TRBJ1-2, with 9 positions matching TRBD1. This CDR3 is built from 16 residues. Trimming at V came to 5 bases and at J to 6 bases, leaving 13 bases not matched to a gene. Germline V gene data show CDR1 as SGHAT and CDR2 as FQDESV (reference sequence). DNA for the CDR3: TGTGCCAGCAGCCCTCCCCCCGGGACAGGGCGCGATGGCTACACCTTC. Amino acids: CASSPPPGTGRDGYTF. The whole variable domain, filled in from reference TRBV11-1 and TRBJ1-2, reads EAEVAQSPRYKITEKSQAVAFWCDPISGHATLYWYRQILGQGPELLVQFQDESVVDDSQLPKDRFSAERLKGVDSTLKIQPAELGDSAMYLCASSPPPGTGRDGYTFGSGTRLTVV.

The count of this clone is one. V and J are TRBV4-1 and TRBJ1-5; a possible D gene is TRBD1 (5 bases). This CDR3 contains 15 residues. Per the germline V gene, CDR1 is MGHRA and CDR2 is YSYEKL. The V end was cut by 5 bases, the J end by 8 bases, with 19 bases between. CDR3 coding DNA: TGCGCCAGCAGCTCGGGGGGGGGACCATATGAGCCCCAGCATTTT. It codes for CASSSGGGPYEPQHF.

This clone came up once. This chain joins TRBV6-1 and TRBJ2-1; 8 bases are shared with TRBD2. This CDR3 has 15 amino acids. Germline V CDR1 and CDR2: MNHNS, SASEGT. The V gene end was trimmed by 2 bases and the J gene end by 5 bases; junction bases not matched to a gene: 5. CDR3 in amino acids: CASSEYGGGNNEQFF. CDR3 coding DNA: TGTGCCAGCAGTGAATACGGCGGGGGGAACAATGAGCAGTTCTTC.

The chain joins TRBV5-6 to TRBJ1-5; 7 bases map to TRBD1. CDR1 SGHDT and CDR2 YYEEEE come from the germline V gene. CDR3 length equals 15 residues. J gave up 6 bases and V 2 bases, and 8 bases lay outside the gene matches. CDR3 residues: CASSFYDREGQPQHF. The CDR3 DNA sequence: TGTGCCAGCAGCTTCTATGACAGGGAAGGTCAGCCCCAGCATTTT.

The V call is TRBV19, the J call TRBJ1-2; 7 bases align to TRBD1. Germline CDR1 and CDR2: LNHDA and SQIVND (reference sequence). V gave up 3 bases and J gave up 4 bases; unmatched junction bases: 17. CDR3 size: 18 residues. CDR3 residues: CASSIWFLDRERPYGYTF. CDR3 DNA: TGTGCCAGTAGTATTTGGTTTCTAGACAGGGAGCGTCCCTATGGCTACACCTTC.

J is TRBJ2-1 and V is TRBV25-1; TRBD2 matches 7 bases. Germline V gene data show CDR1 as MGHDK and CDR2 as SYGVNS. The junction had 4 bases not matched to a gene; V was cut back by 5 bases and J by 3 bases. CDR3 length equals 14 residues. CDR3 nucleotide sequence: TGTGCCAGCAGTTGGGGGGGGGACTACAATGAGCAGTTCTTC. Protein: CASSWGGDYNEQFF.

V gene TRBV10-3 combines with J gene TRBJ2-1; D may be TRBD2 (6 bases). The CDR3 has 15 amino acids. Trimming cost V 4 bases and J 10 bases, with 20 bases left between them. Germline V gene sequence: CDR1 ENHRY, CDR2 SYGVKD. CDR3 in amino acids: CAISASKGTPGEQFF. The CDR3 DNA reads TGTGCCATCAGTGCCTCTAAAGGGACTCCAGGAGAGCAGTTCTTC.

The chain is built from TRBV20-1 and TRBJ1-1; TRBD1 might be the D (5 bases). CDR3 length: 10 residues. V was shortened by 6 bases and J by 8 bases, with 10 bases between the two germline ends. In germline, CDR1 is DFQATT, CDR2 SNEGSKA (reference sequence). For the CDR3, the DNA is TGCAGTGCGACTGGGGGGGAAGCTTTCTTT. Residues: CSATGGEAFF.

The chain combines TRBV7-9 with TRBJ2-7; no firm D call. V was cut by 1 base and J by 2 bases, with 3 bases left in between. This CDR3 region has 12 residues. Germline assignment: CDR1 SEHNR and CDR2 FQNEAQ (reference sequence). The CDR3 region is CASSLGTYEQYF. CDR3 DNA: TGTGCCAGCAGCTTAGGTACCTACGAGCAGTACTTC. Variable domain in full (rest from reference TRBV7-9 and TRBJ2-7): DTGVSQNPRHKITKRGQNVTFRCDPISEHNRLYWYRQTLGQGPEFLTYFQNEAQLEKSRLLSDRFSAERPKGSFSTLEIQRTEQGDSAMYLCASSLGTYEQYFGPGTRLTVT.

The V call is TRBV19, the J call TRBJ2-1, with D unclear. Deletions cut 9 bases from V and 4 bases from J, with 13 bases between. The CDR3 runs to 13 residues. In germline, CDR1 is LNHDA, CDR2 SQIVND (reference sequence). This CDR3 reads CASGIITYNEQFF. The DNA of the CDR3 is TGTGCCAGCGGTATAATCACTTACAATGAGCAGTTCTTC.

The J gene is TRBJ2-5, the V gene TRBV28, with TRBD2 as a possible D gene (5 bases). Germline lookup yields CDR1 MDHEN and CDR2 SYDVKM. The CDR3 has 14 amino acids. With 3 bases removed from V and 10 bases from J, the gap between germline ends came to 18 bases. DNA for the CDR3: TGTGCCAGCAGTTTGCCGACAACCGGGAAGGACCAGTACTTC. It yields the protein CASSLPTTGKDQYF.

The chain uses TRBV2 and TRBJ2-7; the D gene is possibly TRBD1 (6 bases). The CDR3 has 14 amino acids. Per germline, CDR1 SNHLY and CDR2 FYNNEI. The V gene lost 6 bases and the J gene lost 7 bases, with 19 bases spanning the gap. CDR3 in DNA: TGTGCCAGCAGAGCTACCTCCACAGGGAGAGAGCAGTACTTC. It yields the protein CASRATSTGREQYF.

This clone occurred once. The J gene is TRBJ2-1, the V gene TRBV5-4; TRBD2 matches at 7 bases. The CDR3 loop spans 15 amino acids. The trim removed 2 bases at V and 7 bases at J, leaving 9 bases unmatched. CDR1 SGHNT and CDR2 YYREEE come from the germline V gene (reference sequence). This CDR3 reads CASSLEPAGKNEQFF. For the CDR3, the DNA is TGTGCCAGCAGCTTAGAGCCAGCGGGAAAGAATGAGCAGTTCTTC.

The CDR3 region has the DNA TGTGCCAGCAGAAGCGGGGGGCCCGTATTAGCCAAAAACATTCAGTACTTC. Translating gives CASRSGGPVLAKNIQYF. The chain is built from TRBV21-1 and TRBJ2-4; the table calls TRBD2, which could not be checked here. TRBV21-1 is a recognized pseudogene. The CDR3 sequence is 17 residues long.

The chain is built from TRBV5-1 and TRBJ2-3; D might be TRBD1 (5 bases). V was cut by 2 bases and J by 4 bases, with 8 bases left in between. This CDR3 has 13 amino acids. CDR1 is SGHRS and CDR2 is YFSETQ in the germline V gene. CDR3 residues: CASSFSGPDTQYF. The CDR3 nucleotides read TGCGCCAGCAGCTTCTCAGGGCCAGATACGCAGTATTTT.

The chain joins TRBV11-1 to TRBJ2-7; 8 positions agree with TRBD1. The J segment lost 6 bases and the V segment lost 1 base, leaving 11 bases of the junction unmatched. Germline values: CDR1 SGHAT, CDR2 FQDESV (reference sequence). CDR3 length equals 16 residues. The CDR3 nucleotides are TGTGCCAGCAGCTTAGAGGTGACAGGGGCAGGGGGCGAGCAGTACTTC. Translation gives CASSLEVTGAGGEQYF.

The gene calls are TRBV6-1 and TRBJ1-5, with TRBD1 matching over 7 bases. Germline V gene lookup returns CDR1 MNHNS and CDR2 SASEGT. J gave up 7 bases and V 4 bases, and 16 bases lay outside the gene matches. The CDR3 runs 17 residues. As DNA, the CDR3 is TGTGCCAGCAGTGGGACCTCCGGGACAGTATCGGGCCAGCCCCAGCATTTT. This sequence encodes CASSGTSGTVSGQPQHF.

The chain couples TRBV6-6 to TRBJ2-1, with D unclear. Germline V CDR1 and CDR2: MNHNY, SVGAGI (reference sequence). The CDR3 runs to 10 residues. V gave up 8 bases and J gave up 7 bases, with 6 bases separating them. The CDR3: CASSTNEQFF. The CDR3 region has the DNA TGTGCCAGCTCAACAAATGAGCAGTTCTTC.

The V and J genes are TRBV5-4 and TRBJ2-5; 8 nucleotides match TRBD1. Germline CDR1 reads SGHNT; CDR2 reads YYREEE (reference sequence). The CDR3 has 13 amino acids. With 4 bases clipped from V and 5 bases from J, the junction kept 4 bases outside the gene matches. CDR3 nucleotide sequence: TGTGCCAGCAGCGCAGGGGGCTGGGAGACCCAGTACTTC. Translation: CASSAGGWETQYF.

This clone appeared once. The rearrangement links TRBV4-1 to TRBJ1-2; D ambiguous. V was clipped by 2 bases and J by 4 bases, with 17 bases between them. The CDR3 is 16 amino acids. Germline CDR1 reads MGHRA; CDR2 reads YSYEKL. The CDR3 here is CASSQPPEGGSYGYTF. CDR3 nucleotide sequence: TGCGCCAGCAGCCAACCCCCCGAGGGAGGAAGCTATGGCTACACCTTC.

The chain is built from TRBV28 and TRBJ1-1; D remains unclear. This CDR3 has 13 residues. The germline V gene encodes CDR1 MDHEN and CDR2 SYDVKM. Trimming stripped 5 bases from V and 1 base from J, with 8 bases between. CDR3 bases: TGTGCCAGCAGTCCCCGACAGAACACTGAAGCTTTCTTT. Amino acids: CASSPRQNTEAFF.

This sequence joins TRBV4-1 and TRBJ2-5, with 8 bases fitting TRBD1. The trim removed 4 bases at V and 3 bases at J, leaving 7 bases unmatched. Per the germline V gene, CDR1 is MGHRA and CDR2 is YSYEKL. The CDR3 extends over 15 amino acids. The CDR3 reads CASSREDRAEETQYF. The CDR3, as DNA: TGCGCCAGCAGCCGGGAGGACAGGGCGGAAGAGACCCAGTACTTC.